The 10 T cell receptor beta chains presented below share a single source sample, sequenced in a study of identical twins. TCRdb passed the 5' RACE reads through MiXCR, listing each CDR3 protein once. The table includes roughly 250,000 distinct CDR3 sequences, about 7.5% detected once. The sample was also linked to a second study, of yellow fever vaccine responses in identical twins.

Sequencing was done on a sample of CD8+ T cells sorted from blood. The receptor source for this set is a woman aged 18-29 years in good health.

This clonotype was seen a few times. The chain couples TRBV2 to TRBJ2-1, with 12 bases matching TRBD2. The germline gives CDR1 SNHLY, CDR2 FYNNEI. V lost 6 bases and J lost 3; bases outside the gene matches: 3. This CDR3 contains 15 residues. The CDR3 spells CASRPTSGSYNEQFF. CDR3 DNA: TGTGCCAGCAGACCGACTAGCGGGAGCTACAATGAGCAGTTCTTC.

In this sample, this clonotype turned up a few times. CDR3 bases: TGTGCCAGCAGCTCCCCCGGGGAGCGGGGTCCCTTTTGGGCAGATACGCAGTATTTT. It translates to CASSSPGERGPFWADTQYF. The chain carries TRBV11-1 and TRBJ2-3; the match to TRBD2 covers 7 bases. Germline CDR1 and CDR2: SGHAT and FQDESV (reference sequence). The CDR3 consists of 19 residues. Germline trimming cut 4 bases from V and 4 bases from J; bases unmatched to any gene: 20.

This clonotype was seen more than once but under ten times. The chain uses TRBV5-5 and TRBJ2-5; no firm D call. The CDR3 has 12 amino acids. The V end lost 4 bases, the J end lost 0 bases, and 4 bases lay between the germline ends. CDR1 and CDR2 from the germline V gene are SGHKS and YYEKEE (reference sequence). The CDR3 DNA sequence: TGTGCCAGCAGCACTTACCAAGAGACCCAGTACTTC. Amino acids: CASSTYQETQYF.

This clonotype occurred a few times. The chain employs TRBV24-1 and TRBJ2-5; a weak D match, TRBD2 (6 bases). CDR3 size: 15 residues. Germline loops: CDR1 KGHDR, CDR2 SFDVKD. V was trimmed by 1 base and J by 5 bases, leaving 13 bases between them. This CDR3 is CATSDFDTEGETQYF. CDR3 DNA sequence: TGTGCCACCAGTGATTTCGACACGGAGGGGGAGACCCAGTACTTC.

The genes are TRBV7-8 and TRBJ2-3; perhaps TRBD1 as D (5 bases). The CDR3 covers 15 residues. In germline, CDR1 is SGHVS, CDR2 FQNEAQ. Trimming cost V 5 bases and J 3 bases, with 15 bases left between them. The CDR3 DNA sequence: TGTGCCAGCAGCCATAGGGGTTCTATTACAGATACGCAGTATTTT. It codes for CASSHRGSITDTQYF.

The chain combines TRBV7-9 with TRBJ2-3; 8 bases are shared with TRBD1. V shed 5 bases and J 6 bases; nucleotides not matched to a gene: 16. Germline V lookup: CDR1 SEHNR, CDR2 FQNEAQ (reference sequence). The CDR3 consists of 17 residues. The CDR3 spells CASSAGTGGSLWDTQYF. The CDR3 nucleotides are TGTGCCAGCAGCGCGGGGACAGGAGGCTCCCTTTGGGATACGCAGTATTTT.

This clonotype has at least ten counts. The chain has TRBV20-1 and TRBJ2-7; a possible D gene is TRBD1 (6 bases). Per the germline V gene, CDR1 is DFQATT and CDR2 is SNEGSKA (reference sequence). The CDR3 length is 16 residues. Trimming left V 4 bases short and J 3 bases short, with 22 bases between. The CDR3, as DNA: TGCAGTGCTATTAACTGGGACAAAACGAATCTCTACGAGCAGTACTTC. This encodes CSAINWDKTNLYEQYF.

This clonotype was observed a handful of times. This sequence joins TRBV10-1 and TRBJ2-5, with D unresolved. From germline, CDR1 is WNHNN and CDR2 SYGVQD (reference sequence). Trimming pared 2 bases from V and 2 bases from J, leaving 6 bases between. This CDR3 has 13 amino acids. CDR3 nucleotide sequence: TGCGCCAGCAGTGAGCGATCACAAGAGACCCAGTACTTC. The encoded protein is CASSERSQETQYF.

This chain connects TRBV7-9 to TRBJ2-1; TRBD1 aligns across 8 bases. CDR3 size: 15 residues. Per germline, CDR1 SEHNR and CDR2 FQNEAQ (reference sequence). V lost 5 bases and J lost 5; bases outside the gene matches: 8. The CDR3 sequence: CASSLGQGRDNEQFF. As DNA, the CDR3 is TGTGCCAGCAGCCTTGGACAGGGAAGGGACAATGAGCAGTTCTTC.

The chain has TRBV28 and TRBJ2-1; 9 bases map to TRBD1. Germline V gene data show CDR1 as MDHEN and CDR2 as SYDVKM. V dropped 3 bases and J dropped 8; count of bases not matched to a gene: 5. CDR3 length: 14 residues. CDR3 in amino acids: CASSFGDRVDEQFF. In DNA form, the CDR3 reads TGTGCCAGCAGTTTTGGGGACAGGGTCGATGAGCAGTTCTTC. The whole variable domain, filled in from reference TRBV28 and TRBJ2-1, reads DVKVTQSSRYLVKRTGEKVFLECVQDMDHENMFWYRQDPGLGLRLIYFSYDVKMKEKGDIPEGYSVSREKKERFSLILESASTNQTSMYLCASSFGDRVDEQFFGPGTRLTVL.